This TCR beta chain was captured by sequencing in a study of CXCR3-negative and CXCR3-positive naive CD8 T cells. Via 5' RACE with UMI labels, TRB cDNA libraries were prepared. After re-calling the 5' RACE reads, TCRdb lists one entry per CDR3 protein, DNA absent. This sample's clone table lists 100,000 to 150,000 distinct CDR3 sequences. Germline assignment: CDR1 SGHRS and CDR2 YFSETQ. This CDR3 has 14 residues. Using triplicate sorts, approximately 300,000 cells were collected each time from every CD8+ T cell subset. The receptor comes from a human donor in good health. Some clones in this sample may be carry-over from other donors' samples. The chain carries TRBV5-1 and TRBJ1-6; checking the TCRdb D call of TRBD1 is not possible without DNA. The material sequenced was naive CXCR3- CD8+ T cells from blood. The subset here: CD45RO-CCR7+CD27+CD95- naive CD8+ T cells lacking CXCR3 (TNR3-). The CDR3 reads CASSQDRGNSPLHF. Based on the CDR3 plus reference TRBV5-1 and TRBJ1-6, the full variable domain is KAGVTQTPRYLIKTRGQQVTLSCSPISGHRSVSWYQQTPGQGLQFLFEYFSETQRNKGNFPGRFSGRQFSNSRSEMNVSTLELGDSALYLCASSQDRGNSPLHFGNGTRLTVT.